The clone carrying this T cell receptor beta chain was found a few times. A second PCR, run for roughly 7 to 12 cycles, used a sample-barcoded 5' primer plus a J-beta primer mix. Every sample gave at least 2.5 million paired-end reads containing CDR3. TCRdb re-called the 5' RACE reads with MiXCR, one entry per CDR3 protein. This sample has 600,000 to 800,000 distinct CDR3 sequences; around 20% occur once, and the top ten carry roughly 3.7%. This specimen belongs to a study of blood T cells in healthy people across ages. The donors, healthy Caucasians from Russia, were aged roughly 6 to 90. Extraction of total RNA produced a minimum of 5.5 micrograms from each sample. The CDR3 totals 14 residues. V lost 2 bases, J lost 3 bases, and 14 bases lay in between. In germline, CDR1 is DFQATT, CDR2 SNEGSKA (reference sequence).

This chain uses TRBV20-1 with TRBJ2-7; tentatively, D is TRBD2 (5 bases). The specimen sequenced was blood. The TCR comes from a man aged 65 to 79 in good health. The CDR3 region has the DNA TGCAGTGCTAGAAGGCAGACTATCAGCTACGAGCAGTACTTC. This sequence encodes CSARRQTISYEQYF.